This TCR beta chain was found in a study of blood T cell repertoires in COVID-19. In the study overall: Material from acute and convalescent COVID-19 was sourced from the United States, Italy and Spain.

Produced via immunoSEQ multiplex PCR; TCRdb's table is partial and in-frame only. This table has around 180,000 clones, 88% appearing once. The V and J ends lost 4 bases and 2 bases respectively, with 9 bases between them. This CDR3 has 14 amino acids. Germline values: CDR1 MNHEY, CDR2 SMNVEV (reference sequence). This clonotype was obtained from a man between 60 and 75 years old with acute or convalescent COVID-19. The sequencing input was peripheral blood. This chain uses TRBV27 with TRBJ1-5; D is unresolved. The chain's CDR3 is CASSWSGGNQPQHF. The CDR3 DNA reads TGTGCCAGCAGTTGGAGCGGTGGCAATCAGCCCCAGCATTTT.